These 21 T cell receptor beta chains came from one sample sequenced in a study of identical twins. Using its own MiXCR run on the 5' RACE reads, TCRdb lists one record per CDR3 protein. The sample includes 430,000 or so distinct CDR3 sequences, less than 25% of them seen just once. These sequences were also reported in another study, on T cells expressing NK-cell markers.

Sequencing input: CD4+ T cells sorted from blood. These receptors were taken from a woman between 18 and 29 years old in good health.

The chain recombines TRBV5-1 with TRBJ2-3; 8 nucleotides match TRBD1. This CDR3 has 18 amino acids. Losses at the gene ends were 3 bases for V and 2 bases for J; bases not matched to a gene: 14. Germline loops: CDR1 SGHRS, CDR2 YFSETQ. The CDR3 DNA reads as TGCGCCAGCAGCTCAGGGACAGGAGGATTCGGCCTCACAGATACGCAGTATTTT. It specifies CASSSGTGGFGLTDTQYF.

This clonotype has at least ten counts. V is TRBV12-3 or TRBV12-4 and J is TRBJ1-2, with 7 bases that match TRBD1. This CDR3 spans 14 amino acids. The V segment lost 2 bases and the J segment 6 bases; nucleotides outside the gene matches: 6. DNA of the CDR3: TGTGCCAGCAGTTTATCGACAGGGTTTAATGGCTACACCTTC. Protein: CASSLSTGFNGYTF.

The chain links TRBV7-3 to TRBJ1-2, with 10 bases lining up with TRBD1. With 6 bases clipped from V and 4 bases from J, the junction kept 5 bases outside the gene matches. Per the germline V gene, CDR1 is SGHTA and CDR2 is FQGTGA. CDR3 length: 14 residues. CDR3 loop: CASSAGQGTYGYTF. CDR3 DNA sequence: TGTGCCAGCAGTGCGGGACAGGGGACCTATGGCTACACCTTC. The full variable domain, completed using reference TRBV7-3 and TRBJ1-2, is GAGVSQTPSNKVTEKGKYVELRCDPISGHTALYWYRQSLGQGPEFLIYFQGTGAADDSGLPNDRFFAVRPEGSVSTLKIQRTERGDSAVYLCASSAGQGTYGYTFGSGTRLTVV.

This clonotype was recorded a few times. The CDR3 here is CASSQDRLEETQYF. The CDR3 DNA reads as TGTGCCAGCAGCCAAGATCGGCTGGAGGAGACCCAGTACTTC. This rearrangement joins TRBV3-1 to TRBJ2-5; D not resolved. The V end lost 0 bases, the J end lost 5 bases, and 10 bases lay between the germline ends. Germline loops: CDR1 LGHDT, CDR2 YNNKEL (reference sequence). The CDR3 length is 14 residues.

This clonotype has only a few counts. The chain recombines TRBV20-1 with TRBJ1-1; D gene ambiguous. The germline gives CDR1 DFQATT, CDR2 SNEGSKA (reference sequence). With 4 bases removed from V and 8 bases from J, the gap between germline ends came to 11 bases. This CDR3 comprises 11 residues. The CDR3 loop is CSAILEVEAFF. CDR3 DNA sequence: TGCAGTGCTATATTAGAGGTAGAAGCTTTCTTT.

This clonotype appeared a few times. V usage is TRBV7-9 and J usage is TRBJ1-4; no firm D call. This CDR3 region has 14 residues. Germline V CDR1 and CDR2: SEHNR, FQNEAQ (reference sequence). V gave up 5 bases and J gave up 6 bases, with 13 bases separating them. The CDR3 spells CASSPQREHEKLFF. DNA for the CDR3: TGTGCCAGCAGCCCACAGCGGGAGCATGAAAAACTGTTTTTT.

The DNA of the CDR3 is TGCAGTGCCGCGGGAGGGAGAGCCCATGAGCAGTTCTTC. This sequence encodes CSAAGGRAHEQFF. The gene calls are TRBV20-1 and TRBJ2-1, with 9 bases aligning to TRBD2. The CDR3 extends over 13 amino acids. J was trimmed by 8 bases and V by 6 bases; bases with no gene match: 8. Germline V gives CDR1 DFQATT, CDR2 SNEGSKA (reference sequence).

This clonotype showed up just once. This sequence joins TRBV7-2 and TRBJ2-7; 9 bases align to TRBD1. This CDR3 spans 16 amino acids. The germline V gene has CDR1 SGHTA and CDR2 FQGNSA. After removal of 6 bases from V and 3 bases from J, the junction contained 12 bases not matched to a gene. CDR3 residues: CASRFTGTGIFYEQYF. CDR3 nucleotides: TGTGCCAGCAGGTTTACCGGGACAGGGATTTTCTACGAGCAGTACTTC.

Only a few counts were recorded for this clonotype. An end of the junction does not agree with germline; a read error may underlie this. CDR3 bases: TGCGCCAGCAGGACCGGGACTAGCGGGAGTTTTAACTTC. It specifies CASRTGTSGSFNF. The rearrangement links TRBV5-1 to TRBJ2-7; TRBD2 aligns across 14 bases. The CDR3 consists of 13 residues. Germline V gene sequence: CDR1 SGHRS, CDR2 YFSETQ.

The rearrangement uses TRBV20-1 and TRBJ2-4, with D unclear. Germline CDR1 DFQATT, CDR2 SNEGSKA (reference sequence). This CDR3 has 12 residues. CDR3 region: CSALSGKNIQYF. CDR3 sequence (DNA): TGCAGCGCCTTGAGTGGCAAAAACATTCAGTACTTC.

The chain couples TRBV7-2 to TRBJ2-3, with 8 bases fitting TRBD2. Looked up from germline, CDR1 is SGHTA and CDR2 is FQGNSA. This CDR3 region has 15 residues. V trimming: 6 bases; J trimming: 3 bases; junction bases outside the gene matches: 8. The CDR3, as DNA: TGTGCCAGCAGTTTCGGCGGGGGGTCTACAGATACGCAGTATTTT. Translating it yields CASSFGGGSTDTQYF.

This clonotype was observed a handful of times. This chain joins TRBV16 and TRBJ1-2; maybe TRBD1 (6 bases). CDR1 and CDR2 from the germline V gene are KGHSY and FQNENV. Trimming stripped 4 bases from V and 3 bases from J, with 12 bases between. This CDR3 has 14 amino acids. The CDR3 reads CASSLQGSDYGYTF. CDR3 coding DNA: TGTGCCAGCAGCCTTCAGGGGTCGGACTATGGCTACACCTTC. Variable domain in full (rest from reference TRBV16 and TRBJ1-2): GEEVAQTPKHLVRGEGQKAKLYCAPIKGHSYVFWYQQVLKNEFKFLISFQNENVFDETGMPKERFSAKCLPNSPCSLEIQATKLEDSAVYFCASSLQGSDYGYTFGSGTRLTVV.

This clonotype was counted only a few times. An end of the junction does not agree with germline; a read error may underlie this. The chain couples TRBV19 to TRBJ2-1; TRBD2 matches 10 bases. Germline V gene data show CDR1 as LNHDA and CDR2 as SQIVND (reference sequence). This CDR3 has 14 residues. The CDR3 loop is CASSSGRIGNEQFF. In nucleotides, the CDR3 is TGTGCCAGCAGTAGCGGGAGGATCGGCAATGAGCAGTTCTTC.

V and J are TRBV11-1 and TRBJ2-1, with D perhaps TRBD2 (5 bases). CDR1 SGHAT and CDR2 FQDESV come from the germline V gene (reference sequence). The CDR3 totals 18 residues. V lost 2 bases and J lost 0, with 17 bases in between. This CDR3 reads CASSLKSGNSSSYNEQFF. Here the CDR3 DNA reads TGTGCCAGCAGCTTAAAGTCGGGGAATTCCAGCTCCTACAATGAGCAGTTCTTC. The full variable domain, its missing parts supplied by reference TRBV11-1 and TRBJ2-1, is EAEVAQSPRYKITEKSQAVAFWCDPISGHATLYWYRQILGQGPELLVQFQDESVVDDSQLPKDRFSAERLKGVDSTLKIQPAELGDSAMYLCASSLKSGNSSSYNEQFFGPGTRLTVL.

The chain links TRBV18 to TRBJ2-7; D ambiguous. V lost 6 bases and J lost 4, with 13 bases in between. Germline assignment: CDR1 KGHSH and CDR2 LQKENI. This CDR3 region has 13 residues. The CDR3, as DNA: TGTGCCAGCTCTACGATTTTAGCATACGAGCAGTACTTC. It is translated as CASSTILAYEQYF.

The sample holds a few counts of this clonotype. The rearrangement joins TRBV6-2 or TRBV6-3 to TRBJ2-7; possibly TRBD1 or TRBD2 for D (5 bases each). In germline, CDR1 is MNHEY, CDR2 SVGEGT. The CDR3 has 13 residues. Trimming removed 7 bases from V and 6 bases from J, with 16 bases in between. CDR3 DNA sequence: TGTGCCAGCACTTGGGCTCTGAGGGGCGAGCAGTACTTC. Its translation is CASTWALRGEQYF.

This chain connects TRBV7-8 to TRBJ2-2, with D possibly being TRBD1 (5 bases). CDR1 SGHVS and CDR2 FQNEAQ come from the germline V gene. This CDR3 region has 19 residues. The V and J ends lost 2 bases and 0 bases respectively, with 19 bases between them. The CDR3 region is CASSLIKGRGTTNTGELFF. The DNA for the CDR3 is TGTGCCAGCAGCTTAATAAAGGGAAGGGGCACTACGAACACCGGGGAGCTGTTTTTT.

Details on this clonotype: The junction departs from germline at one end; a sequencing error may be responsible. This rearrangement joins TRBV7-7 to TRBJ2-5; D gene uncertain. Germline loops: CDR1 SSHAT, CDR2 FNYEAQ (reference sequence). The CDR3 extends over 14 amino acids. The DNA of the CDR3 is TGTGCTAGCAGCTCCCGGATAGCTGAAGAGACCCAGTACTTC. Translation gives CASSSRIAEETQYF.

This clonotype was counted a few times. The chain links TRBV4-1 to TRBJ2-2; 13 nucleotides match TRBD2. V lost 5 bases to trimming and J lost 2 bases; unmatched junction nucleotides: 17. The length of the CDR3 is 21 residues. Per germline, CDR1 MGHRA and CDR2 YSYEKL. Here the CDR3 DNA reads TGCGCCAGCAGCTCCTCACCACTAAAGACTAGCGGGGGGACTAACACCGGGGAGCTGTTTTTT. It codes for CASSSSPLKTSGGTNTGELFF.

The V call is TRBV24-1, the J call TRBJ2-2; no clear D. Trimming left V 4 bases short and J 7 bases short, with 6 bases between. The CDR3 has 12 residues. The germline V gene has CDR1 KGHDR and CDR2 SFDVKD. The CDR3 sequence is CATSDPDGELFF. The CDR3 nucleotides read TGTGCCACCAGTGACCCAGACGGGGAGCTGTTTTTT.

Concerning this clonotype: At one boundary the junction diverges from the germline segment, which might be a read error. The chain carries TRBV5-1 and TRBJ1-1, with D possibly matching TRBD1 (5 bases). The V gene's germline CDR1 is SGHRS and CDR2 YFSETQ. The CDR3 is 12 amino acids. The CDR3: CASSLAGTLILF. DNA of the CDR3: TGCGCCAGCAGCTTGGCCGGGACCCTAATCCTCTTT.